This T cell receptor (beta chain) came from a study of OX40 agonist ivuxolimab in advanced cancers. Study-wide context: Across the patients, intravenous ivuxolimab was delivered every 2 weeks at 0.01 to 10 mg/kg. Averaging approximately 60 years in age, with a range of roughly 20 to 79, the cohort was 80% to 90% male.

Study results and limitations: The work left the antigen specificity of expanded peripheral T cells undetermined. Researchers report that CD8+ T cells had, on average, more expanded clones than CD4+.

The CDR3 runs 15 residues. Germline CDR1 SNHLY, CDR2 FYNNEI. Trimming left V 5 bases short and J 2 bases short, with 15 bases between. A word on this clone: The antigen is not known.

Sequenced by immunoSEQ multiplex PCR; TCRdb stores in-frame clones only, minus some. The sample includes 65,000 to 85,000 clones, 70% to 90% of them seen just once. The sequence derives from an adult with an advanced solid tumor such as melanoma, head and neck, liver or kidney cancer. Sequencing used CD4+ or CD8+ T cells sorted from blood, obtained in a trial of the OX40 agonist ivuxolimab. The chain carries TRBV2 and TRBJ2-5; the D is unclear. The CDR3 is CASSLGTTVQETQYF. DNA of the CDR3: TGTGCCAGCAGTCTGGGCACAACCGTTCAAGAGACCCAGTACTTC.